This TCR beta chain was sequenced in a study of metastatic and nonmetastatic thyroid tumors. About the study: Malignant thyroid and benign thyroid patients provided blood and tumor or nodule tissue whose repertoires were compared. Study-wide points: Compared with benign nodules, malignant thyroid tumors were reported to have significantly higher TCR beta diversity in both blood and tumor.

No treatment of any kind had been given to any patient before thyroid surgery. As originally analysed: Variation in CDR3 across clinicopathological groups served as the basis for constructing a distant-metastasis classifier in papillary thyroid cancer. TCRdb re-called the PCR reads via MiXCR. TCRdb's processing, not the study's, gives the V and J calls here. The sample records over 10,000 clones, approximately 30% being singletons. Remarks on this clone: What it binds is unknown.

The length of the CDR3 is 12 residues. Germline values: CDR1 SEHNR, CDR2 FQNEAQ (reference sequence). V was shortened by 4 bases and J by 3 bases, with 5 bases between the two germline ends. The chain joins TRBV7-9 to TRBJ2-3; D is unclear. Sequencing input: tumor tissue. The receptor's source is a male donor with papillary thyroid cancer or a benign thyroid nodule (not recorded which). Some clones in this sample may be carry-over from other donors' samples. The CDR3 sequence is CASSSQTDTQYF. CDR3 sequence (DNA): TGTGCCAGCAGCTCCCAAACAGATACGCAGTATTTT. The variable domain in full, with the rest retrieved from reference TRBV7-9 and TRBJ2-3, is DTGVSQNPRHKITKRGQNVTFRCDPISEHNRLYWYRQTLGQGPEFLTYFQNEAQLEKSRLLSDRFSAERPKGSFSTLEIQRTEQGDSAMYLCASSSQTDTQYFGPGTRLTVL.